Following are 11 T cell receptor beta chains from one sample sequenced in a study of T cell repertoires in cytomegalovirus infection. Via MiXCR, TCRdb re-called the reads, giving one row per CDR3 protein. Among hundreds of thousands of distinct CDR3 sequences listed, roughly 6.5% were seen once. The sequencing sample was made of PBMCs. These TCRs come from a human donor in good health (CMV status not recorded). Some clones in this sample may be carry-over from other donors' samples.

There are many counts of this clonotype. This chain links TRBV15 with TRBJ2-7; D perhaps matches TRBD2 (6 bases). CDR3 length equals 15 residues. Germline V gene data show CDR1 as LNHNV and CDR2 as YYDKDF (reference sequence). V gave up 3 bases and J gave up 4 bases, with 16 bases separating them. This CDR3 is CATSSPGLREYEQYF. Here the CDR3 DNA reads TGTGCCACCAGCAGTCCGGGACTGCGGGAATACGAGCAGTACTTC.

The chain couples TRBV20-1 to TRBJ2-7, with D possibly being TRBD1 (5 bases). Deletions cut 5 bases from V and 0 bases from J, with 11 bases between. Germline V gene lookup returns CDR1 DFQATT and CDR2 SNEGSKA (reference sequence). This CDR3 has 13 amino acids. The CDR3 nucleotides are TGCAGTGCTGTTGAGGACACCTCCTACGAGCAGTACTTC. Translating it yields CSAVEDTSYEQYF.

This clonotype was counted at least ten times. The chain joins TRBV19 to TRBJ2-6, with D perhaps given as TRBD1 or TRBD2 (5 bases each). Germline assignment: CDR1 LNHDA and CDR2 SQIVND (reference sequence). The CDR3 has 17 residues. Trimming took off 6 bases at V and 0 bases at J, with 15 bases between the two ends. CDR3 DNA: TGTGCCAGTAGCGACGGGGCAGCGACCTCTGGGGCCAACGTCCTGACTTTC. Its protein product is CASSDGAATSGANVLTF. The full variable domain, rest sourced from reference TRBV19 and TRBJ2-6, is DGGITQSPKYLFRKEGQNVTLSCEQNLNHDAMYWYRQDPGQGLRLIYYSQIVNDFQKGDIAEGYSVSREKKESFPLTVTSAQKNPTAFYLCASSDGAATSGANVLTFGAGSRLTVL.

This clonotype has a count of ten or more. The chain uses TRBV20-1 and TRBJ2-5; TRBD2 matches at 10 bases. V shed 3 bases and J 1 base; nucleotides not matched to a gene: 5. Germline CDR1 and CDR2: DFQATT and SNEGSKA (reference sequence). The CDR3 contains 15 residues. The CDR3 DNA reads as TGCAGTGCTAGGGAACGGACTAGCGGCCAAGAGACCCAGTACTTC. Translation gives CSARERTSGQETQYF.

In regard to this clonotype: At one end, the junction sequence differs from germline, possibly due to a read error. CDR3 in DNA: TGTGCCAGCAGCCCGAACTCCGGGGAGCTGTTTTTT. Its protein product is CASSPNSGELFF. The V call is TRBV11-3, the J call TRBJ2-2; D unresolved. CDR1 is SGHNT and CDR2 is YENEEA in the germline V gene. This CDR3 is built from 12 residues.

This clonotype has at least ten counts. The chain links TRBV12-3 or TRBV12-4 to TRBJ2-2; 7 bases are a match to TRBD1. With 3 bases clipped from V and 5 bases from J, the junction kept 6 bases outside the gene matches. The CDR3 totals 15 residues. Here the CDR3 DNA reads TGTGCCAGCAGTTTGAGGAACAGGGGAACCGGGGAGCTGTTTTTT. This gives the protein CASSLRNRGTGELFF.

This clonotype was counted at least ten times. The chain employs TRBV12-5 and TRBJ1-1; perhaps TRBD1 as D (6 bases). The CDR3 runs 17 residues. Trimming left V 2 bases short and J 0 bases short, with 16 bases between. Looked up from germline, CDR1 is LGHNT and CDR2 is FRNRAP. CDR3 in amino acids: CASGLTPDGTMNTEAFF. DNA of the CDR3: TGTGCTAGTGGTTTGACTCCGGACGGGACAATGAACACTGAAGCTTTCTTT.

The V and J genes are TRBV9 and TRBJ2-7; D uncertain. Germline CDR1 SGDLS, CDR2 YYNGEE. This CDR3 has 16 amino acids. The V end lost 1 base, the J end lost 0 bases, and 14 bases lay between the germline ends. DNA of the CDR3: TGTGCCAGCAGCGTAAGCCCGGACGTGAGCTCCTACGAGCAGTACTTC. This encodes CASSVSPDVSSYEQYF.

This clonotype was found many times. The chain carries TRBV7-2 and TRBJ1-6; 7 bases line up with TRBD1. This CDR3 spans 15 amino acids. V lost 3 bases and J lost 9; bases outside the gene matches: 8. In germline, CDR1 is SGHTA, CDR2 FQGNSA. In DNA form, the CDR3 reads TGTGCCAGCAGCTTTCGAGGGGGCGGGGGTTCACCCCTCCACTTT. Translation: CASSFRGGGGSPLHF.

This clonotype was found many times. The chain is built from TRBV19 and TRBJ1-5; D uncertain. Germline CDR1 LNHDA, CDR2 SQIVND (reference sequence). V lost 4 bases to trimming and J lost 0 bases, with 7 bases between them. The CDR3 length is 14 residues. The CDR3 loop is CASSTLNSNQPQHF. CDR3 in DNA: TGTGCCAGTAGTACTCTTAATAGCAATCAGCCCCAGCATTTT.

This clonotype has a count of ten or more. J is TRBJ1-1 and V is TRBV7-6, with D hard to call. V was clipped by 4 bases and J by 4 bases, with 4 bases between them. The CDR3 sequence is 11 residues long. Germline CDR1 and CDR2: SGHVS and FNYEAQ. DNA for the CDR3: TGTGCCAGCAGCTCTTCCACTGAAGCTTTCTTT. Its protein is CASSSSTEAFF.